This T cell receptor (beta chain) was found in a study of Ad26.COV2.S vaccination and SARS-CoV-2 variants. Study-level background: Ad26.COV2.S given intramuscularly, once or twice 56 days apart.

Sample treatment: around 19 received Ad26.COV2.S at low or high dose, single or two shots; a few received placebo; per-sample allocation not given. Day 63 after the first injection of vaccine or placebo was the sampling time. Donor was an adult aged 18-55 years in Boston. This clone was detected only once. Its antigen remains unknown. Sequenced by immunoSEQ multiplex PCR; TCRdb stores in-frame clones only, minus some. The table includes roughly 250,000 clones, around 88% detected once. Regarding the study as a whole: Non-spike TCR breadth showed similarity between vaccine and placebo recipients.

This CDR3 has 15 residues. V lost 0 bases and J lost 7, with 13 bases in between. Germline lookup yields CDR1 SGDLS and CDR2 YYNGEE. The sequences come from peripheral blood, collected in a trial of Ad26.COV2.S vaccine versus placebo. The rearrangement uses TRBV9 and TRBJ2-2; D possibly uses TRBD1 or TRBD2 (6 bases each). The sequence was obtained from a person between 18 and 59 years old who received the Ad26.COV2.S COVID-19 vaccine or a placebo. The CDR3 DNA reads TGTGCCAGCAGCGTAGAAGGCGGAGGGGGCGGGGAGCTGTTTTTT. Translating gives CASSVEGGGGGELFF.